These 3 T cell receptor beta chains were sequenced from one sample in a study of human T cells and chemical hapten exposure (dated by TCRdb to about 2021). In light of the paper, this sample's time point label describes: pre-sensitization, week 0. What this sample's treatment or condition label stands for: therapeutic diphenylcyclopropenone sensitization with weekly scalp DPC. To prepare the library, RACE was applied. TCRdb names NextSeq 500 as the instrument used. The public sequencing data were trimmed at Q25 with fastp and processed into clonotypes with MiXCR by TCRdb, which kept only in-frame beta chains. Rows are combined by CDR3 protein, so each entry shows the most common genes and DNA. For this sample there are under 200,000 distinct CDR3 sequences; 25% to 35% appear just once. Of the sample, under 3% is held by the ten largest clones. The sample here was whole blood, taken in connection with sensitization to the hapten diphenylcyclopropenone (DPC). These receptors originate from a woman in her twenties or thirties with alopecia areata. Some clones in this sample may be carry-over from other donors' samples.

This chain links TRBV5-4 with TRBJ2-1; the match to TRBD2 covers 8 bases. The CDR3 spans 16 residues. In germline, CDR1 is SGHNT, CDR2 YYREEE (reference sequence). V trimming: 2 bases; J trimming: 0 bases; junction bases outside the gene matches: 4. The CDR3: CASSFERGRSYNEQFF. DNA for the CDR3: TGTGCCAGCAGCTTCGAGCGGGGGCGCTCCTACAATGAGCAGTTCTTC. Complete variable domain (other parts from reference TRBV5-4 and TRBJ2-1): ETGVTQSPTHLIKTRGQQVTLRCSSQSGHNTVSWYQQALGQGPQFIFQYYREEENGRGNFPPRFSGLQFPNYSSELNVNALELDDSALYLCASSFERGRSYNEQFFGPGTRLTVL.

The chain combines TRBV2 with TRBJ2-3; D is unclear. The CDR3 extends over 13 amino acids. Germline-derived CDR1 and CDR2 are SNHLY and FYNNEI. Trimming took off 8 bases at V and 6 bases at J, with 15 bases between the two ends. The CDR3 region has the DNA TGTGCCAGCGTGAGCCCCGGTGAGGATACGCAGTATTTT. Translated, it gives CASVSPGEDTQYF.

This clonotype was detected a few times. The chain is built from TRBV7-9 and TRBJ2-5, with D possibly being TRBD2 (7 bases). The germline V gene has CDR1 SEHNR and CDR2 FQNEAQ (reference sequence). This CDR3 spans 15 amino acids. V was clipped by 1 base and J by 5 bases, with 14 bases between them. The CDR3 region is CASSLVGGGGETQYF. The CDR3 DNA is TGTGCCAGCAGCTTAGTTGGCGGGGGCGGCGAGACCCAGTACTTC.